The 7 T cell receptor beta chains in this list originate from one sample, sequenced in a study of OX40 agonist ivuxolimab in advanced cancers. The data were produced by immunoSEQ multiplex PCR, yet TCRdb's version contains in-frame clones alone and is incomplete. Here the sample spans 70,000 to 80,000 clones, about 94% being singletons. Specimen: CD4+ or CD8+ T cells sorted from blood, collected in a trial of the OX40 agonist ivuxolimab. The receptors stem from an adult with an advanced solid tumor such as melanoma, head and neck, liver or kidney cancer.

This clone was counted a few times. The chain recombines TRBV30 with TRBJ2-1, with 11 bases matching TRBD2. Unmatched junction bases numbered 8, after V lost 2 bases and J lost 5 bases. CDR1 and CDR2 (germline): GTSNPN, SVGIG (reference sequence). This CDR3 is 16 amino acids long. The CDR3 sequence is CAWSRITSGSNNEQFF. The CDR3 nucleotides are TGTGCCTGGAGTCGTATTACTAGCGGGAGTAACAATGAGCAGTTCTTC.

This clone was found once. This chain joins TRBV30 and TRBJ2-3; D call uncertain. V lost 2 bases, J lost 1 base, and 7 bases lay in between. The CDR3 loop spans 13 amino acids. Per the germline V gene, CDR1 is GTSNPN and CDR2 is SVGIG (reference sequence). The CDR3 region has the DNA TGTGCCTGGAGTAAAGCAGGCACAGATACGCAGTATTTT. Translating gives CAWSKAGTDTQYF.

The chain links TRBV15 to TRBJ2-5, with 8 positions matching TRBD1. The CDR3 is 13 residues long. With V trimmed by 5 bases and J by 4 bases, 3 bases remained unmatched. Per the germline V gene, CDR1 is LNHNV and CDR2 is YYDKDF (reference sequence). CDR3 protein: CATSSGGPETQYF. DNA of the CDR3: TGTGCCACCAGCTCAGGGGGCCCAGAGACCCAGTACTTC.

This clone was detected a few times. CDR3 coding DNA: TGTGCCAGCAGCCCTGGGACAGCAATGGTGCCCCAGCATTTT. The encoded protein is CASSPGTAMVPQHF. V and J are TRBV7-9 and TRBJ1-5; TRBD1 matches at 7 bases. J lost 9 bases, V lost 5 bases, and 10 bases had no gene match. Germline assignment: CDR1 SEHNR and CDR2 FQNEAQ (reference sequence). This CDR3 contains 14 residues.

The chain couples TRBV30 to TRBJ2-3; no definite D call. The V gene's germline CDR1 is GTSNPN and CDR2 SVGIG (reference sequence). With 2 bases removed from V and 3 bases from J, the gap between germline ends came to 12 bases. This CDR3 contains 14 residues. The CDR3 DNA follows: TGTGCCTGGAGTTCGGTTTTCGGTACAGATACGCAGTATTTT. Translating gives CAWSSVFGTDTQYF.

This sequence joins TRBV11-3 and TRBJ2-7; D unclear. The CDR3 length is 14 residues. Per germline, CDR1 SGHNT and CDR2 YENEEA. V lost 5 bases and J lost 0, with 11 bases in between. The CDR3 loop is CASSPDPLSYEQYF. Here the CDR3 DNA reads TGTGCCAGCAGCCCAGACCCCCTCTCCTACGAGCAGTACTTC.

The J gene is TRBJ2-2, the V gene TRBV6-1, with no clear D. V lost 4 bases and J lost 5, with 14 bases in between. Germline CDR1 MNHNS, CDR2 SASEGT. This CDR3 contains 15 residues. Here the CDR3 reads CASSVWTFLTGELFF. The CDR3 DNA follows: TGTGCCAGCAGTGTGTGGACCTTCCTAACCGGGGAGCTGTTTTTT.